This is a list of T cell receptor beta chains from one sample in a study of cytomegalovirus exposure and HLA in healthy donors. Clones were read by immunoSEQ multiplex PCR, and TCRdb kept only the in-frame ones, dropping some. The sample lists around 190,000 clones, roughly 74% occurring once. The material sequenced was PBMCs. The receptors stem from a woman aged 25-40 years in good health and CMV-seropositive. Both conserved end residues are part of each CDR3. D genes are given only for firm matches. Clone size is stated in some rows and not others, as once, few, many or a class when expanded.

size: -
V: TRBV2
J: TRBJ2-5
D: -
DNA: TGTGCCAGCAGTGGTAAAGCACGCGTAGAGACCCAGTACTTC
CDR3: CASSGKARVETQYF

size: -
V: TRBV6-6
J: TRBJ1-5
D: -
DNA: TGTGCCAGCAGTGGACAGAATAGCAATCAGCCCCAGCATTTT
CDR3: CASSGQNSNQPQHF

size: -
V: TRBV29-1
J: TRBJ1-1
D: -
DNA: TGCAGCGTTGAGCGGGGGGCGTACACTGAAGCTTTCTTT
CDR3: CSVERGAYTEAFF

size: -
V: TRBV9
J: TRBJ1-2
D: TRBD1
DNA: TGTGCCAGCAGCCAGACAGGGAACTATGGCTACACCTTC
CDR3: CASSQTGNYGYTF

size: -
V: TRBV6-5
J: TRBJ1-5
D: -
DNA: TGTGCCAGCACCATGGGGGCCGGCCAGCATTTT
CDR3: CASTMGAGQHF

size: few
V: TRBV7-2
J: TRBJ2-5
D: -
DNA: TGTGCCAGCAGTCACGGTGCGACCCAGTACTTC
CDR3: CASSHGATQYF

size: few
V: TRBV6-1
J: TRBJ2-5
D: -
DNA: TGTGCCAGCGCTCGGGATAGGCAAGAGACCCAGTACTTC
CDR3: CASARDRQETQYF

size: -
V: TRBV28
J: TRBJ1-2
D: -
DNA: TGTGCCAGCAGTTTGATGGGGAGGGGTTCCCTATTTCGGAGCTACACCTTC
CDR3: CASSLMGRGSLFRSYTF

size: -
V: TRBV6-5
J: TRBJ1-5
D: -
DNA: TGTGCCAGCAGTACAGGGTTCAATAGCAATCAGCCCCAGCATTTT
CDR3: CASSTGFNSNQPQHF

size: -
V: TRBV5-4
J: TRBJ2-3
D: TRBD2
DNA: TGTGCCAGCAGCCAACCTAGCGGGGGGATCACAGATACGCAGTATTTT
CDR3: CASSQPSGGITDTQYF

size: -
V: TRBV27
J: TRBJ1-5
D: TRBD1
DNA: TGTGCCAGCAGTTTGATGTGGACCGGGACAGGAGAAAATCAGCCCCAGCATTTT
CDR3: CASSLMWTGTGENQPQHF

size: -
V: TRBV30
J: TRBJ2-1
D: -
DNA: TGTGCCTGGAGTGTCTTTAGAGTGGAGGGGCAGTTCTTC
CDR3: CAWSVFRVEGQFF

size: -
V: TRBV4-1
J: TRBJ1-1
D: TRBD1
DNA: TGCGCCAGCAGCCCTGCCGACAGGGGCGATAGGGCTTTCTTT
CDR3: CASSPADRGDRAFF